The 31 T cell receptor beta chains in this list originate from one sample, sequenced in a study of T cell responses to AZD1222 COVID-19 vaccine. Sequencing used immunoSEQ multiplex PCR; TCRdb keeps in-frame clones, though not all of them. This sample has about 67,000 clones; under 90% occur once, and the top ten carry 5.5% to 7%. The sample consisted of peripheral blood, taken 28 days after the second AZD1222 dose. The receptors stem from an adult who received the AZD1222 COVID-19 vaccine.

The V and J genes are TRBV4-2 and TRBJ2-7; no clear D gene. Looked up from germline, CDR1 is LGHNA and CDR2 is YNFKEQ. This CDR3 is 14 amino acids long. V lost 6 bases and J 3 bases, leaving 15 bases between the germline ends. DNA for the CDR3: TGTGCCAGCAGTCCTCAACCAGCTTTCTACGAGCAGTACTTC. It is translated as CASSPQPAFYEQYF.

This sequence joins TRBV4-1 and TRBJ1-3; D is unresolved. The germline V and J ends were trimmed by 1 base and 3 bases, with 7 bases remaining between them. The CDR3 contains 14 residues. Germline V CDR1 and CDR2: MGHRA, YSYEKL. Here the CDR3 reads CASSQGVLGNTIYF. In DNA form, the CDR3 reads TGCGCCAGCAGCCAAGGGGTTCTTGGAAACACCATATATTTT.

This clone was counted between two and nine times. V usage is TRBV24-1 and J usage is TRBJ1-2; D unclear. The germline CDR1 and CDR2 sequences are KGHDR and SFDVKD. Trimming removed 4 bases at V and 0 bases at J, with 8 bases between. This CDR3 is 14 amino acids long. CDR3 loop: CATSDTGSNYGYTF. The CDR3 DNA is TGTGCCACCAGTGACACGGGATCTAACTATGGCTACACCTTC.

The chain carries TRBV3-1 (or the pseudogene TRBV3-2) and TRBJ1-6; 8 bases are shared with TRBD1. V trimming: 1 base; J trimming: 10 bases; junction bases outside the gene matches: 3. Germline V lookup: CDR1 LGHDT, CDR2 YNNKEL (reference sequence). The length of the CDR3 is 14 residues. The CDR3 loop is CASSQGRGLSPLHF. Here the CDR3 DNA reads TGTGCCAGCAGCCAAGGCAGGGGGCTCTCACCCCTCCACTTT.

The chain combines TRBV9 with TRBJ2-7; TRBD1 matches 8 bases. In germline, CDR1 is SGDLS, CDR2 YYNGEE. The CDR3 contains 14 residues. The J segment lost 5 bases and the V segment lost 4 bases, leaving 8 bases of the junction unmatched. CDR3: CASSPWTGSHEQYF. CDR3 bases: TGTGCCAGCAGCCCGTGGACAGGGTCCCACGAGCAGTACTTC. The variable domain in full, with the rest retrieved from reference TRBV9 and TRBJ2-7, is DSGVTQTPKHLITATGQRVTLRCSPRSGDLSVYWYQQSLDQGLQFLIQYYNGEERAKGNILERFSAQQFPDLHSELNLSSLELGDSALYFCASSPWTGSHEQYFGPGTRLTVT.

The chain combines TRBV29-1 with TRBJ2-2; 7 bases fit TRBD1. V trimming: 4 bases; J trimming: 4 bases; junction bases outside the gene matches: 9. This CDR3 has 15 residues. In germline, CDR1 is SQVTM, CDR2 ANQGSEA. The CDR3 DNA follows: TGCAGCGTTGGGTCCGACAGGGTGGTCACCGGGGAGCTGTTTTTT. It codes for CSVGSDRVVTGELFF.

This chain links TRBV6-5 with TRBJ2-7; 7 nucleotides agree with TRBD2. J gave up 5 bases and V 5 bases, and 6 bases lay outside the gene matches. The CDR3 consists of 13 residues. Germline loops: CDR1 MNHEY, CDR2 SVGAGI. This CDR3 reads CASSPGRRNEQYF. For the CDR3, the DNA is TGTGCCAGCAGTCCCGGGAGGCGCAACGAGCAGTACTTC.

The chain couples TRBV6-2 or TRBV6-3 to TRBJ2-1, with TRBD2 matching 14 bases. The trim removed 0 bases at V and 6 bases at J, leaving 1 base unmatched. Germline CDR1 MNHEY, CDR2 SVGEGT. The CDR3 length is 16 residues. The CDR3 protein is CASSYSTSGGANEQFF. CDR3 sequence (DNA): TGTGCCAGCAGTTACTCGACTAGCGGGGGGGCCAATGAGCAGTTCTTC.

The chain couples TRBV9 to TRBJ1-4; 7 nucleotides agree with TRBD1. Germline loops: CDR1 SGDLS, CDR2 YYNGEE. V was pared by 4 bases and J by 5 bases, with 8 bases of the junction left unmatched. The CDR3 covers 15 residues. The CDR3 nucleotides read TGTGCCAGCAGCCCGTACGGCAGGGGGAATGAAAAACTGTTTTTT. It translates to CASSPYGRGNEKLFF.

This chain links TRBV4-3 with TRBJ2-7, with D possibly being TRBD1 (6 bases). The V end was cut by 0 bases, the J end by 6 bases, with 15 bases between. The CDR3 sequence is 15 residues long. Per the germline V gene, CDR1 is LGHNA and CDR2 is YSLEER. In DNA form, the CDR3 reads TGCGCCAGCAGCCAAGATAACAGGGCCTCCAGCGAGCAGTACTTC. Its translation is CASSQDNRASSEQYF.

V usage is TRBV6-2 or TRBV6-3 and J usage is TRBJ2-1, with D perhaps TRBD1 (6 bases). This CDR3 comprises 16 residues. V gave up 5 bases and J gave up 1 base, with 15 bases separating them. In germline, CDR1 is MNHEY, CDR2 SVGEGT. Written as DNA, the CDR3 is TGTGCCAGCAGTACTAACAGGGTTAGTTCCTACAATGAGCAGTTCTTC. This codes for CASSTNRVSSYNEQFF.

The chain has TRBV29-1 and TRBJ1-1; D perhaps matches TRBD1 (6 bases). The CDR3 length is 12 residues. The V end was cut by 4 bases, the J end by 8 bases, with 14 bases between. Germline CDR1 SQVTM, CDR2 ANQGSEA. CDR3 DNA: TGCAGCGTTGTGCCTACCGGGACAGAAGCTTTCTTT. This sequence encodes CSVVPTGTEAFF.

The chain couples TRBV6-6 to TRBJ2-7; D not resolved. The CDR3 consists of 11 residues. Per the germline V gene, CDR1 is MNHNY and CDR2 is SVGAGI (reference sequence). Trimming removed 2 bases at V and 4 bases at J, with 3 bases between. The CDR3 loop is CASSYLYEQYF. The CDR3, as DNA: TGTGCCAGCAGTTACCTATACGAGCAGTACTTC.

This clone has only a few counts. The gene calls are TRBV29-1 and TRBJ2-7; the match to TRBD1 covers 7 bases. Germline CDR1 reads SQVTM; CDR2 reads ANQGSEA. J was trimmed by 7 bases and V by 4 bases; bases with no gene match: 13. This CDR3 region has 14 residues. The CDR3 loop is CSVVTGTVRWEQYF. CDR3 coding DNA: TGCAGCGTTGTAACTGGGACAGTCAGGTGGGAGCAGTACTTC.

The CDR3 bases are TGCGCCAGCAGCCCCGACCCAGCCACCTACGAGCAGTACTTC. Translating it yields CASSPDPATYEQYF. This rearrangement joins TRBV4-1 to TRBJ2-7, with D hard to call. The CDR3 has 14 residues. V was clipped by 4 bases and J by 2 bases, with 12 bases between them. Germline CDR1 is MGHRA and CDR2 is YSYEKL.

The gene calls are TRBV29-1 and TRBJ2-2, with D possibly matching TRBD2 (6 bases). In germline, CDR1 is SQVTM, CDR2 ANQGSEA. Trimming cost V 8 bases and J 5 bases, with 18 bases left between them. This CDR3 has 14 amino acids. The DNA for the CDR3 is TGCAGCATGAGAAGGGGACTCGAGACCGGGGAGCTGTTTTTT. Its protein product is CSMRRGLETGELFF.

The V gene is TRBV6-5, the J gene TRBJ2-7; either TRBD1 or TRBD2 may fit D (5 bases each). CDR1 MNHEY and CDR2 SVGAGI come from the germline V gene. The CDR3 runs 15 residues. The V and J ends lost 4 bases and 0 bases respectively, with 13 bases between them. The CDR3 DNA follows: TGTGCCAGCAGTTCCCCCCCAGGGAGCTCCTACGAGCAGTACTTC. Translating it yields CASSSPPGSSYEQYF.

J is TRBJ1-3 and V is TRBV5-6; D not certain. V dropped 0 bases and J dropped 4 bases, with 2 bases sitting between them. The CDR3 extends over 12 amino acids. CDR1 and CDR2 from the germline V gene are SGHDT and YYEEEE. CDR3 DNA sequence: TGTGCCAGCAGCTTGGGCGGAAACACCATATATTTT. Amino acid sequence: CASSLGGNTIYF.

The V gene is TRBV15, the J gene TRBJ2-7; a possible D gene is TRBD2 (7 bases). The CDR3 contains 14 residues. The ends were cut back, 8 bases at V and 7 bases at J, with 21 bases in the middle. Germline V gene sequence: CDR1 LNHNV, CDR2 YYDKDF (reference sequence). The CDR3 loop reads CATSRGAGVEEQYF. CDR3 DNA sequence: TGTGCCACCTCGAGGGGGGCGGGGGTCGAAGAGCAGTACTTC.

This clone was detected only once. The V gene is TRBV4-3, the J gene TRBJ2-7; a possible D gene is TRBD1 (5 bases). Trimming left V 0 bases short and J 4 bases short, with 10 bases between. CDR3 length: 14 residues. Germline values: CDR1 LGHNA, CDR2 YSLEER. CDR3 in amino acids: CASSQDSAGYEQYF. The CDR3 DNA reads TGCGCCAGCAGCCAAGATTCCGCAGGGTACGAGCAGTACTTC.

The chain is built from TRBV19 and TRBJ2-1, with no clear D. V gave up 4 bases and J gave up 8 bases, with 12 bases separating them. The CDR3 is made up of 13 amino acids. The V gene's germline CDR1 is LNHDA and CDR2 SQIVND (reference sequence). The CDR3: CASSTAFVHEQFF. The CDR3 bases are TGTGCCAGTAGTACCGCCTTTGTCCATGAGCAGTTCTTC.

The J gene is TRBJ1-2, the V gene TRBV5-8; maybe TRBD1 (5 bases). The germline CDR1 and CDR2 sequences are SGHTS and YDEGEE. V was pared by 0 bases and J by 2 bases, with 14 bases between. The CDR3 totals 16 residues. DNA for the CDR3: TGTGCCAGCAGCTTGGGTGGGCAGGGCTTCAACTATGGCTACACCTTC. Protein: CASSLGGQGFNYGYTF.

The chain couples TRBV18 to TRBJ2-2; D call uncertain. CDR1 is KGHSH and CDR2 is LQKENI in the germline V gene. Trimming stripped 1 base from V and 0 bases from J, with 6 bases between. This CDR3 is built from 15 residues. CDR3: CASSPRNANTGELFF. In nucleotides, the CDR3 is TGTGCCAGCTCACCACGGAATGCGAACACCGGGGAGCTGTTTTTT.

The gene calls are TRBV19 and TRBJ1-5; D might be TRBD1 (5 bases). V was shortened by 1 base and J by 6 bases, with 10 bases between the two germline ends. The CDR3 length is 14 residues. The germline V gene encodes CDR1 LNHDA and CDR2 SQIVND (reference sequence). The CDR3 sequence: CASSIVGEAQPQHF. Here the CDR3 DNA reads TGTGCCAGTAGTATAGTGGGGGAGGCTCAGCCCCAGCATTTT.

This clone was picked up a small number of times. The rearrangement joins TRBV7-2 to TRBJ2-7; D is undetermined. V was trimmed by 6 bases and J by 3 bases, leaving 18 bases between them. The CDR3 runs 15 residues. Germline V gene lookup returns CDR1 SGHTA and CDR2 FQGNSA. CDR3 nucleotides: TGTGCCAGCAGTCTTAGGCATCTGGCTCTCTACGAGCAGTACTTC. Residues: CASSLRHLALYEQYF.

This chain links TRBV6-5 with TRBJ1-1; no clear D. With 6 bases removed from V and 6 bases from J, the gap between germline ends came to 17 bases. This CDR3 region has 14 residues. Germline CDR1 MNHEY, CDR2 SVGAGI. The CDR3 region has the DNA TGTGCCAGCAGGAAAGGCAGTCGAGAACCTGAAGCTTTCTTT. Amino acid sequence: CASRKGSREPEAFF.

J is TRBJ1-2 and V is TRBV3-1 (or the pseudogene TRBV3-2); 8 nucleotides match TRBD1. CDR1 LGHDT and CDR2 YNNKEL come from the germline V gene (reference sequence). The CDR3 consists of 18 residues. With V trimmed by 0 bases and J by 1 base, 10 bases remained unmatched. The CDR3 here is CASSQELGTGPFNYGYTF. Written as DNA, the CDR3 is TGTGCCAGCAGCCAAGAACTCGGGACAGGACCGTTTAACTATGGCTACACCTTC.

The rearrangement joins TRBV5-1 to TRBJ1-3; no clear D. The germline gives CDR1 SGHRS, CDR2 YFSETQ. The CDR3 has 17 amino acids. The V gene lost 0 bases and the J gene lost 2 bases, with 15 bases spanning the gap. The CDR3 region has the DNA TGCGCCAGCAGCTTGGCCGTCGGAGGGTTTGCTGGAAACACCATATATTTT. Translated, it gives CASSLAVGGFAGNTIYF.

The rearrangement links TRBV5-1 to TRBJ1-1; D is undetermined. V dropped 1 base and J dropped 3 bases, with 13 bases sitting between them. The CDR3 is 15 amino acids. Germline loops: CDR1 SGHRS, CDR2 YFSETQ. The CDR3 spells CASSLFGSADTEAFF. The CDR3 nucleotides are TGCGCCAGCAGCTTGTTCGGGAGCGCAGACACTGAAGCTTTCTTT.

This clone showed up just a few times. The rearrangement joins TRBV6-4 to TRBJ2-2; tentative D call: TRBD1 (6 bases). CDR1 is MRHNA and CDR2 is SNTAGT in the germline V gene. The CDR3 has 15 residues. Trimming stripped 3 bases from V and 8 bases from J, with 16 bases between. The CDR3 here is CASSETGPVTGELFF. CDR3 nucleotides: TGTGCCAGCAGTGAAACAGGGCCAGTGACTGGGGAGCTGTTTTTT.

This clone appeared a few times. The chain uses TRBV27 and TRBJ2-7, with D maybe TRBD2 (5 bases). The CDR3 runs 14 residues. The germline gives CDR1 MNHEY, CDR2 SMNVEV (reference sequence). With 3 bases removed from V and 3 bases from J, the gap between germline ends came to 12 bases. The CDR3 protein is CASSLLRESYEQYF. The CDR3 nucleotides are TGTGCCAGCAGTTTGCTTAGGGAGAGCTACGAGCAGTACTTC.